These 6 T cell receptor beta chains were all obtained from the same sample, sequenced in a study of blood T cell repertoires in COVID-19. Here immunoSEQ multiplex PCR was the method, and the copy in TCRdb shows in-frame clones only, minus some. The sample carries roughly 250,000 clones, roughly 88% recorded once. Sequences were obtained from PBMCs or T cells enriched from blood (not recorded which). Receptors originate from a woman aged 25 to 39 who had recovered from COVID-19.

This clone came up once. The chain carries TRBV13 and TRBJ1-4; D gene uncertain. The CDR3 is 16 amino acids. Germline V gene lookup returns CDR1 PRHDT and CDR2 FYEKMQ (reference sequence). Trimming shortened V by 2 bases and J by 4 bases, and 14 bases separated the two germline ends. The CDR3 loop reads CASSLTRGPLNEKLFF. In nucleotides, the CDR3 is TGTGCCAGCAGCTTAACCCGAGGCCCACTTAATGAAAAACTGTTTTTT.

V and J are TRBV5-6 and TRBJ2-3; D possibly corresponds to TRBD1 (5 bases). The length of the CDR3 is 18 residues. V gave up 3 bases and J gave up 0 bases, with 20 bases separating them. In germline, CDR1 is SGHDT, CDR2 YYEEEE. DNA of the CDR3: TGTGCCAGCAGCTCCTACAAGTGGACAAGATCTAGCACAGATACGCAGTATTTT. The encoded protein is CASSSYKWTRSSTDTQYF.

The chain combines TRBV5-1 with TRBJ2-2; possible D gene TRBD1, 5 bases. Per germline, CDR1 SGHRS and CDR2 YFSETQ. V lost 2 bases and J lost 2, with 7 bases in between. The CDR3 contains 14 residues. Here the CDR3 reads CASSFDSNTGELFF. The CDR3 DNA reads TGCGCCAGCAGCTTCGACAGTAACACCGGGGAGCTGTTTTTT. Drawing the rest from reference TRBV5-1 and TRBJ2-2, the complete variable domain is KAGVTQTPRYLIKTRGQQVTLSCSPISGHRSVSWYQQTPGQGLQFLFEYFSETQRNKGNFPGRFSGRQFSNSRSEMNVSTLELGDSALYLCASSFDSNTGELFFGEGSRLTVL.

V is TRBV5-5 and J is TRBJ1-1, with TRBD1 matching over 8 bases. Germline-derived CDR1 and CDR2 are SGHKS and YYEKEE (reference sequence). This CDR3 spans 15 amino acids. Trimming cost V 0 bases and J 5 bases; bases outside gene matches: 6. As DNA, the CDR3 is TGTGCCAGCAGCTTGGATTGGACAGGGAGGACTGAAGCTTTCTTT. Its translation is CASSLDWTGRTEAFF.

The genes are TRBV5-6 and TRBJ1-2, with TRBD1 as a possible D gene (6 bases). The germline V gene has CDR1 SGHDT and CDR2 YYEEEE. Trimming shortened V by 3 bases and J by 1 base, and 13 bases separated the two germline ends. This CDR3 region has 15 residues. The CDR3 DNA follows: TGTGCCAGCAGCTGGCCGGGACACCTTAACTATGGCTACACCTTC. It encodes CASSWPGHLNYGYTF.

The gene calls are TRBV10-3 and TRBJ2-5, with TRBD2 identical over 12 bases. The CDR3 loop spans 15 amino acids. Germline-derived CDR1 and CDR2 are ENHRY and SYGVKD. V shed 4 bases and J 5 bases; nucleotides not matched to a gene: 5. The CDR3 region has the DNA TGTGCCATCAGTGGACTAGCGGGAGATTTGGAGACCCAGTACTTC. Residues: CAISGLAGDLETQYF.